Below, 3 T cell receptor beta chains from the same sample are listed, as sequenced in a study of beta chain features in type 1 diabetes. Expressed TCRB transcripts were sequenced because the isolated RNA had all been reverse transcribed beforehand. Using immunoSEQ multiplex PCR, the repertoire was profiled, and TCRdb retains in-frame clones only, with some absent. Of about 180,000 clones listed, about 13% were seen once; the top ten hold 0.55% to 0.8%. Sequencing was done on a sample of central memory CD4+ T cells from blood. The receptor source for this set is a woman aged 18-29 years in good health.

The chain uses TRBV9 and TRBJ1-2; possible D gene TRBD1, 6 bases. The CDR3 runs 16 residues. Looked up from germline, CDR1 is SGDLS and CDR2 is YYNGEE. Trimming stripped 4 bases from V and 4 bases from J, with 20 bases between. CDR3 sequence reads: CASSQMRGGRSYGYTF. The CDR3 coding sequence is TGTGCCAGCAGCCAGATGAGGGGGGGGCGCAGCTATGGCTACACCTTC.

This clone was found a few times. The chain employs TRBV10-2 and TRBJ2-1; possible D gene TRBD2, 5 bases. The CDR3 loop spans 15 amino acids. V lost 1 base to trimming and J lost 0 bases, with 7 bases between them. Germline V lookup: CDR1 WSHSY, CDR2 SAAADI. CDR3 in amino acids: CASSEWRASYNEQFF. The CDR3 nucleotides are TGCGCCAGCAGTGAGTGGCGGGCCTCCTACAATGAGCAGTTCTTC.

This clone was counted between two and nine times. V and J are TRBV30 and TRBJ2-7, with TRBD1 matching over 9 bases. The CDR3 is 13 residues long. The V gene's germline CDR1 is GTSNPN and CDR2 SVGIG (reference sequence). The V gene end was trimmed by 0 bases and the J gene end by 12 bases; junction bases not matched to a gene: 9. DNA of the CDR3: TGTGCCTGGAGTGTACTCTCCCGGGACAGGGCGTACTTC. This translates into CAWSVLSRDRAYF.